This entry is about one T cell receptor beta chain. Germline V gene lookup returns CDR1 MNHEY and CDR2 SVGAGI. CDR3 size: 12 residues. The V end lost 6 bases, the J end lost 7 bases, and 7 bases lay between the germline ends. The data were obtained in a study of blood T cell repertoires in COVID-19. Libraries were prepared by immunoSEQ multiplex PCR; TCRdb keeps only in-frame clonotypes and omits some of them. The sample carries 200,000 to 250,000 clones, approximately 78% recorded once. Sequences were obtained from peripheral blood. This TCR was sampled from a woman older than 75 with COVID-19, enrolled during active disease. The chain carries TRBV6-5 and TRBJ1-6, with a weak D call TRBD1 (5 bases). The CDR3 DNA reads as TGTGCCAGCAGGAGACAGAATTCACCCCTCCACTTT. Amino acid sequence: CASRRQNSPLHF.